The source of this T cell receptor beta chain is a study of CD8 T cells in Susac syndrome. Random hexamers served to reverse transcribe roughly 0.45 to 1 ug RNA. TCRdb reprocessed the immunoSEQ multiplex PCR reads with MiXCR, giving one entry per CDR3 protein. The sample has more than 100,000 distinct CDR3 sequences, roughly 96% seen once. The sequence came from a human donor in good health. Sequenced material: CD4+ T cells from PBMCs.

The DNA for the CDR3 is TGTGCCAGCAGCTCTAGCGGCGGCTCCTACAATGAGCAGTTCTTC. Translated: CASSSSGGSYNEQFF. The chain links TRBV7-2 to TRBJ2-1, with 7 nucleotides matching TRBD2. Germline V lookup: CDR1 SGHTA, CDR2 FQGNSA. V dropped 4 bases and J dropped 0; count of bases not matched to a gene: 3. The CDR3 loop spans 15 amino acids.